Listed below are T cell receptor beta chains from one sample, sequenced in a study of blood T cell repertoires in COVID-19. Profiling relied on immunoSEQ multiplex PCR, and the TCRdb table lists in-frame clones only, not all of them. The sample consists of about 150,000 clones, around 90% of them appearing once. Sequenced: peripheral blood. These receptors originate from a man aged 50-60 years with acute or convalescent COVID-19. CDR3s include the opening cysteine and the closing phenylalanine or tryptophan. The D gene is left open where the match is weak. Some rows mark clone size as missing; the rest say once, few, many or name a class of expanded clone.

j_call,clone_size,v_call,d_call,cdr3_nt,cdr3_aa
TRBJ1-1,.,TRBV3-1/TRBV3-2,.,TGTGCCAGCAGCCAATACAGGGACACTGAAGCTTTCTTT,CASSQYRDTEAFF
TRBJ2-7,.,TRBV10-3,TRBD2,TGTGCCATCAGTGATCGGGGGGAGGCCTTCGACGAGCAGTACTTC,CAISDRGEAFDEQYF
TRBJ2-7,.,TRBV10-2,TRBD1,TGCGCCAGCAGTGAGACCGGGACAGGGAACCCCTACGAGCAGTACTTC,CASSETGTGNPYEQYF
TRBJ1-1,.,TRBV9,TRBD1,TGTGCCAGCGGACAGGGGGACACTGAAGCTTTCTTT,CASGQGDTEAFF
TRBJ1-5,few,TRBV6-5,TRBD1,TGTGCCCACGGCCGGACAGGGGTTGATCAGCCCCAGCATTTT,CAHGRTGVDQPQHF
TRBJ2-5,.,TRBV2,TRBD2,TGTGCCAGCAGTGATGGGACTAGCGGGAGTCCCCAGTACTTC,CASSDGTSGSPQYF
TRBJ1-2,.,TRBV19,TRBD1,TGTGCCAGTAGTTCGCCCAGGGACAGCGACTATGGCTACACCTTC,CASSSPRDSDYGYTF
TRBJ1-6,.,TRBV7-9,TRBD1,TGTGCCAGCAGCTTAGTTTCAGGTGGTGGCAGGGGGACCACAGTCCACTTT,CASSLVSGGGRGTTVHF
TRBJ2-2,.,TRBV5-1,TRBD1,TGCGCCAGCAGCCTCCGCGTGGGCAGGGGGCTCGGAGACACCGGGGAGCTGTTTTTT,CASSLRVGRGLGDTGELFF
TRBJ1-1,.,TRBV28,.,TGTGCCAGCAGTTTAGAGGGGAACACTGAAGCTTTCTTT,CASSLEGNTEAFF
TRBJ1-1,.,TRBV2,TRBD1,TGTGCCAGCCTCCGGGACAGCGGAGGGAACACTGAAGCTTTCTTT,CASLRDSGGNTEAFF
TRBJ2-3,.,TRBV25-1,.,TGTGCCAGCAGTCCTGGTGCGGGCACAGATACGCAGTATTTT,CASSPGAGTDTQYF
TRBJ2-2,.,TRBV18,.,TGTGCCAGCTCGCAGGGGTGGACCGGGGAGCTGTTTTTT,CASSQGWTGELFF
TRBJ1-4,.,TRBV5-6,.,TGTGCCAGCAGCTTGCAGGGGTCACTTAATGAAAAACTGTTTTTT,CASSLQGSLNEKLFF
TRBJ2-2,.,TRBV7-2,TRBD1,TGTGCCAGCAGCCCGACAGGGGGCCGGACCGGGGAGCTGTTTTTT,CASSPTGGRTGELFF
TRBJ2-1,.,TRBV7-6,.,TGTGCCAGCAGCTTAATGGGCAGTTCCTACAATGAGCAGTTCTTC,CASSLMGSSYNEQFF
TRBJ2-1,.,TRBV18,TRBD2,TGTGCCAGCTCACAATTCGGGACTAGCGGGATTGAGCAGTTCTTC,CASSQFGTSGIEQFF
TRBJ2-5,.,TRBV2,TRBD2,TGTGCCAGCAGTGAAGCCGACGCGGGAGGGCGTGAGACCCAGTACTTC,CASSEADAGGRETQYF
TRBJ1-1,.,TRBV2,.,TGTGCCAGCAGTATACAGTACACTGAAGCTTTCTTT,CASSIQYTEAFF
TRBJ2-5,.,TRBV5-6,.,TGTGCCAGCAGTTTAGGACAGAAAGAGACCCAGTACTTC,CASSLGQKETQYF
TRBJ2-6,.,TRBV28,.,TGTGCCAGCAGGGGAGCGGGGGCCAACGTCCTGACTTTC,CASRGAGANVLTF
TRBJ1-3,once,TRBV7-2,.,TGTGCCAGCAGCTTAGGATGGCTCGGAAACACCATATATTTT,CASSLGWLGNTIYF
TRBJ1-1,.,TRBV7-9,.,TGTGCCAGCAGCTATTGGGCGGACATGAACACTGAAGCTTTCTTT,CASSYWADMNTEAFF
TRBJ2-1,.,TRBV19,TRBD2,TGTGCCAGTAGTATCCAGGGACTAGCGGGAGGGCCCAATGAGCAGTTCTTC,CASSIQGLAGGPNEQFF
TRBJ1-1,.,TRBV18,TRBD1,TGTGCCAGCTCACCAGGGGCAGGGGGGATCGGCACTGAAGCTTTCTTT,CASSPGAGGIGTEAFF
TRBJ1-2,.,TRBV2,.,TGTGCCAGCAGTGAAGCGGAAGGTGATACGGGAGGCTACACCTTC,CASSEAEGDTGGYTF
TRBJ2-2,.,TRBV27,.,TGTGCCAGCAGTTTGGGGGGGGCATACACCGGGGAGCTGTTTTTT,CASSLGGAYTGELFF
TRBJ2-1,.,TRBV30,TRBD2,TGTGCCTGGACCTACAGCGGGGGTTATTCCTACAATGAGCAGTTCTTC,CAWTYSGGYSYNEQFF
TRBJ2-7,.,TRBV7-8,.,TGTGCCAGCAGCCCCGGGGTCCTGAGGGACGAGCAGTACTTC,CASSPGVLRDEQYF
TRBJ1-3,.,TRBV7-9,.,TGTGCCAGCTCCTTTGGGAGGGGCGGTGGAAACACCATATATTTT,CASSFGRGGGNTIYF
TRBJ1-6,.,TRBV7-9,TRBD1,TGTGCCAGCAGCTTAGGGGTAGGGGGCAATTCACCCCTCCACTTT,CASSLGVGGNSPLHF
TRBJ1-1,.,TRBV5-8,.,TGTGCCAGCAGCCCCTTACGGGGTGTGAACACTGAAGCTTTCTTT,CASSPLRGVNTEAFF
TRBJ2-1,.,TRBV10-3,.,TGTGCCACCGCCGGACCAGCGGTTGAGCAGTTCTTC,CATAGPAVEQFF
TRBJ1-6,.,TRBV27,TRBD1,TGTGCCAGCAGTTGGCAGGGGGCAGTGTCACCCCTCCACTTT,CASSWQGAVSPLHF
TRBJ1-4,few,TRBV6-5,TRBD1,TGTGCCAGCAGAAACAGGGGGGGCGAAAAACTGTTTTTT,CASRNRGGEKLFF
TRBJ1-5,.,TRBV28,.,TGTGCCAGCAGTTTGTTTAGGGCCGGGGGGCAGCCCCAGCATTTT,CASSLFRAGGQPQHF
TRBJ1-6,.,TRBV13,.,TGTGCCAGCAGCTTTCGGACAGATTATAATTCACCCCTCCACTTT,CASSFRTDYNSPLHF
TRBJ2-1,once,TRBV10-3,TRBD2,TGTGCCATCAGCTCCACGACTAGCGGGAGTGGTAATGAGCAGTTCTTC,CAISSTTSGSGNEQFF
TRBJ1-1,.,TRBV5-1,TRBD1,TGCGCCAGCAGCTACACAGGGGGGAACACTGAAGCTTTCTTT,CASSYTGGNTEAFF